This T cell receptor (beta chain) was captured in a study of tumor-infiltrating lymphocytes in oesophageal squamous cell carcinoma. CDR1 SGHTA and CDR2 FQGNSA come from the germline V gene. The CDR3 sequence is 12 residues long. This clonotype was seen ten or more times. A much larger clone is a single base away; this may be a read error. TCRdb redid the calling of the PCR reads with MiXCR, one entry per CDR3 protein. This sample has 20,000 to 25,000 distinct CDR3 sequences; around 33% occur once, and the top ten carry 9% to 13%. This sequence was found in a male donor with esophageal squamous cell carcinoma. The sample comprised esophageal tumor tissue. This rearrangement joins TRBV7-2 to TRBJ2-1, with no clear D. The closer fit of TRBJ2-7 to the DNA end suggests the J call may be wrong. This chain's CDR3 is CASSSNYNEQYF. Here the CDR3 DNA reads TGTGCCAGCAGCTCTAACTACAATGAGCAGTACTTC.